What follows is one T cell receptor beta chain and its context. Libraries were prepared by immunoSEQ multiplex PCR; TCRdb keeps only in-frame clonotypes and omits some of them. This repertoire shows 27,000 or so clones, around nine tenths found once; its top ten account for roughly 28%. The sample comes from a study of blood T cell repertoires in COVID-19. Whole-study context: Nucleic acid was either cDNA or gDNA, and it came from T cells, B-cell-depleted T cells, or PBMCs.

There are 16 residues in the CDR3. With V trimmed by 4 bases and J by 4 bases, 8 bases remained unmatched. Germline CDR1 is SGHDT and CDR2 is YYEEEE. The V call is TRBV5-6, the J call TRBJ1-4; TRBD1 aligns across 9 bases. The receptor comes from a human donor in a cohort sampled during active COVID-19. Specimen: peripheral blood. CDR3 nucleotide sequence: TGTGCCAGCAGCCCGGGGACAGGGCGGAGTAATGAAAAACTGTTTTTT. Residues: CASSPGTGRSNEKLFF.